The 14 T cell receptor beta chains presented below share a single source sample, sequenced in a study of shared clonotypes between healthy human individuals. Profiled with immunoSEQ multiplex PCR; TCRdb holds only in-frame clones, not every one. The sample carries about 2.1 million clones, 80% to 95% recorded once. Selected positively for CCR7 and CD45RO-negative, naive CD8 cells excluded terminally differentiated effector memory CD45RA+ cells. The sequencing input was naive CD8+ T cells from PBMCs. These receptor sequences come from a man younger than 35 in good health. Some clones in this sample may be carry-over from other donors' samples.

This chain uses TRBV5-4 with TRBJ2-3, with TRBD1 identical over 9 bases. The V and J ends lost 5 bases and 4 bases, in that order; junction bases with no gene match: 11. Germline V gene sequence: CDR1 SGHNT, CDR2 YYREEE (reference sequence). The CDR3 extends over 16 amino acids. CDR3 DNA sequence: TGTGCCAGCAGAGGGTATGCGGGACAGGGCCCAGATACGCAGTATTTT. Translation gives CASRGYAGQGPDTQYF.

The chain recombines TRBV14 with TRBJ1-3, with D hard to call. CDR1 and CDR2 from the germline V gene are SGHDN and FVKESK. Trimming cost V 4 bases and J 0 bases, with 13 bases left between them. The CDR3 is made up of 16 amino acids. CDR3 nucleotide sequence: TGTGCCAGCAGCCGTCCGCAGAAGTCCTCTGGAAACACCATATATTTT. Protein sequence: CASSRPQKSSGNTIYF.

The chain has TRBV7-2 and TRBJ1-1; TRBD1 might be the D (5 bases). CDR3 size: 15 residues. CDR1 SGHTA and CDR2 FQGNSA come from the germline V gene. The ends were cut back, 5 bases at V and 4 bases at J, with 17 bases in the middle. This CDR3 is CASSPGPGMATEAFF. The DNA of the CDR3 is TGTGCCAGCAGCCCAGGGCCAGGGATGGCCACTGAAGCTTTCTTT.

This chain links TRBV28 with TRBJ2-7; no clear D. V shed 3 bases and J shed 2 bases, with 11 bases lying between them. This CDR3 region has 14 residues. From germline, CDR1 is MDHEN and CDR2 SYDVKM. The CDR3 reads CASSFVRNTYEQYF. CDR3 nucleotides: TGTGCCAGCAGTTTTGTACGGAATACCTACGAGCAGTACTTC.

The chain has TRBV4-1 and TRBJ2-7; D is ambiguous. From germline, CDR1 is MGHRA and CDR2 YSYEKL. There are 15 residues in the CDR3. V lost 1 base and J 2 bases, leaving 12 bases between the germline ends. The CDR3: CASSQGAVGPYEQYF. The DNA for the CDR3 is TGCGCCAGCAGCCAAGGCGCAGTAGGCCCCTACGAGCAGTACTTC.

V is TRBV11-3 and J is TRBJ2-1; 16 bases agree with TRBD2. Germline CDR1 and CDR2: SGHNT and YENEEA. The ends lost 3 bases at V and 8 bases at J; junction bases unmatched: 7. This CDR3 region has 17 residues. Here the CDR3 reads CASSFGEGLAGGDEQFF. The CDR3 coding sequence is TGTGCCAGCAGCTTTGGGGAGGGACTAGCGGGAGGGGATGAGCAGTTCTTC.

This rearrangement joins TRBV29-1 to TRBJ1-4; possibly TRBD1 for D (6 bases). The germline V gene has CDR1 SQVTM and CDR2 ANQGSEA. The CDR3 spans 11 residues. Trimming left V 7 bases short and J 8 bases short, with 11 bases between. Here the CDR3 reads CSARGGEKLFF. Written as DNA, the CDR3 is TGCAGCGCCAGGGGCGGGGAAAAACTGTTTTTT.

This chain uses TRBV5-4 with TRBJ2-4; D gene unclear. This CDR3 region has 16 residues. CDR1 and CDR2 from the germline V gene are SGHNT and YYREEE (reference sequence). V was trimmed by 0 bases and J by 1 base, leaving 11 bases between them. The DNA of the CDR3 is TGTGCCAGCAGCTTGGCAGGCGTAGGCGCCAAAAACATTCAGTACTTC. Translating it yields CASSLAGVGAKNIQYF.

This chain uses TRBV30 with TRBJ1-1; TRBD1 is a possible D gene (5 bases). In germline, CDR1 is GTSNPN, CDR2 SVGIG (reference sequence). V lost 0 bases and J lost 3, with 20 bases in between. The CDR3 is 17 amino acids. DNA for the CDR3: TGTGCCTGGAGTGTAACCCCCACAGGTCGAAAGGACACTGAAGCTTTCTTT. Amino acid sequence: CAWSVTPTGRKDTEAFF.

The gene calls are TRBV9 and TRBJ2-5; 8 bases fit TRBD2. The CDR3 covers 18 residues. Looked up from germline, CDR1 is SGDLS and CDR2 is YYNGEE. Trimming at V came to 2 bases and at J to 5 bases, leaving 17 bases not matched to a gene. The CDR3 DNA reads as TGTGCCAGCAGCGTTGGGGCGAGGCGGGGGGCGCCCAGCGAGACCCAGTACTTC. Residues: CASSVGARRGAPSETQYF.

The J gene is TRBJ1-2, the V gene TRBV27; 7 bases fit TRBD1. V lost 9 bases to trimming and J lost 1 base; unmatched junction nucleotides: 8. CDR1 and CDR2 from the germline V gene are MNHEY and SMNVEV (reference sequence). The CDR3 runs to 14 residues. CDR3 nucleotides: TGTGCCAGACCGTCAGGGGGGTGTAACTATGGCTACACCTTC. Protein: CARPSGGCNYGYTF.

The chain has TRBV11-1 and TRBJ2-7, with no clear D. Germline V gives CDR1 SGHAT, CDR2 FQDESV (reference sequence). Trimming removed 5 bases from V and 2 bases from J, with 16 bases in between. The CDR3 totals 15 residues. CDR3 amino acids: CASSARRTPPYEQYF. The CDR3 nucleotides are TGTGCCAGCAGCGCAAGAAGGACCCCCCCCTACGAGCAGTACTTC.

This clone turned up a few times. The rearrangement links TRBV4-1 to TRBJ1-5; D possibly corresponds to TRBD1 (5 bases). The V gene lost 5 bases and the J gene lost 8 bases, with 10 bases spanning the gap. Germline loops: CDR1 MGHRA, CDR2 YSYEKL. CDR3 length equals 12 residues. CDR3 residues: CASSDWGKPQHF. The CDR3 region has the DNA TGCGCCAGCAGCGATTGGGGGAAGCCCCAGCATTTT.

The chain recombines TRBV27 with TRBJ2-1; 14 bases line up with TRBD2. Germline V gene sequence: CDR1 MNHEY, CDR2 SMNVEV (reference sequence). Trimming took 5 bases from V and 7 from J; bases not matched to a gene: 7. The CDR3 extends over 16 amino acids. Here the CDR3 DNA reads TGTGCCAGCAGTCCCGGGACTAGCGGGAGTAGGAATGAGCAGTTCTTC. This sequence encodes CASSPGTSGSRNEQFF.